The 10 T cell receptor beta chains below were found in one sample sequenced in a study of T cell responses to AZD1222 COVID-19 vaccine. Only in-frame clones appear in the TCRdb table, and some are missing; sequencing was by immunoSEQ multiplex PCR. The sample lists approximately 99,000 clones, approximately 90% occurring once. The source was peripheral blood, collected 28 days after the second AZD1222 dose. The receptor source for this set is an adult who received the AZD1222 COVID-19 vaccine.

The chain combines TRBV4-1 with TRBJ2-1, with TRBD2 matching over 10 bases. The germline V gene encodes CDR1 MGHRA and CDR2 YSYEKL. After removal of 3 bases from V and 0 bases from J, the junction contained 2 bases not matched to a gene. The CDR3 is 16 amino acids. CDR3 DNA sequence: TGCGCCAGCAGCCATTCTAGCGGGAGCTCCTACAATGAGCAGTTCTTC. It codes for CASSHSSGSSYNEQFF.

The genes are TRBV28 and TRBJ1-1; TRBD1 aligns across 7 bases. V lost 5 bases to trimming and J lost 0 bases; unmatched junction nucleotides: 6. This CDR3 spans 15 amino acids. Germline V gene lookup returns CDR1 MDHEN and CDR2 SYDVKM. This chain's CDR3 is CASSPPDRVNTEAFF. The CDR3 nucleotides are TGTGCCAGCAGTCCACCAGACAGGGTGAACACTGAAGCTTTCTTT.

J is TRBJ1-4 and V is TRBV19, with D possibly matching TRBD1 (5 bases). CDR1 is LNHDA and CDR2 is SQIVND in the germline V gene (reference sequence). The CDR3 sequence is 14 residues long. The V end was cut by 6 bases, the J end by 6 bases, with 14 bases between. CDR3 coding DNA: TGTGCCAGTAGCCTACAGGCCCTGGATGAAAAACTGTTTTTT. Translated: CASSLQALDEKLFF. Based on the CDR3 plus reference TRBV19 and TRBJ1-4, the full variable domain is DGGITQSPKYLFRKEGQNVTLSCEQNLNHDAMYWYRQDPGQGLRLIYYSQIVNDFQKGDIAEGYSVSREKKESFPLTVTSAQKNPTAFYLCASSLQALDEKLFFGSGTQLSVL.

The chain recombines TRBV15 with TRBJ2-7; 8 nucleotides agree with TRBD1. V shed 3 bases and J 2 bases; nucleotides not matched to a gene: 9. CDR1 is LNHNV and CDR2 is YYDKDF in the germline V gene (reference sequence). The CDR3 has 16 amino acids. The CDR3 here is CATSSPFKQGAYEQYF. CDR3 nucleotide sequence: TGTGCCACCAGCAGCCCTTTCAAACAGGGGGCCTACGAGCAGTACTTC.

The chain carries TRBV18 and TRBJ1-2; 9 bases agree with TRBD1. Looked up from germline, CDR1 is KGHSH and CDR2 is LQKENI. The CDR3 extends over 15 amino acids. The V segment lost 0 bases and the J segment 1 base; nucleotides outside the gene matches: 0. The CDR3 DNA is TGTGCCAGCTCACCACCGACAGGGGGTAACTATGGCTACACCTTC. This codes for CASSPPTGGNYGYTF.

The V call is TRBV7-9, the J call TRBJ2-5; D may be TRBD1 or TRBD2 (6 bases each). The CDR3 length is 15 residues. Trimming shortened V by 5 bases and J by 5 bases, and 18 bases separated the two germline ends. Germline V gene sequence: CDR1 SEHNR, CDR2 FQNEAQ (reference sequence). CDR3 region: CASSLPWGASETQYF. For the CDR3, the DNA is TGTGCCAGCAGCCTCCCATGGGGGGCAAGTGAGACCCAGTACTTC.

DNA for the CDR3: TGTGCCAGCAGCCAACTCGGTCACAGGGGGCGCACAGATACGCAGTATTTT. As protein: CASSQLGHRGRTDTQYF. The chain recombines TRBV7-2 with TRBJ2-3; the match to TRBD1 covers 9 bases. With V trimmed by 5 bases and J by 1 base, 10 bases remained unmatched. The length of the CDR3 is 17 residues. CDR1 is SGHTA and CDR2 is FQGNSA in the germline V gene. Full variable domain (outside the CDR3, taken from reference TRBV7-2 and TRBJ2-3): GAGVSQSPSNKVTEKGKDVELRCDPISGHTALYWYRQSLGQGLEFLIYFQGNSAPDKSGLPSDRFSAERTGGSVSTLTIQRTQQEDSAVYLCASSQLGHRGRTDTQYFGPGTRLTVL.

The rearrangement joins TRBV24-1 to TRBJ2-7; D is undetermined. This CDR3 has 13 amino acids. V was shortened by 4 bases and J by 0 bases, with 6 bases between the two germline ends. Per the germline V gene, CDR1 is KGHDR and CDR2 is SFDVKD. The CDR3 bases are TGTGCCACCAGTGAGGGCAGCTCCTACGAGCAGTACTTC. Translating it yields CATSEGSSYEQYF.

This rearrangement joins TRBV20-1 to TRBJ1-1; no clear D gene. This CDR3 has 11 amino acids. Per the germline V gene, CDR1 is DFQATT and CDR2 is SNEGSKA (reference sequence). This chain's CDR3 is CRTGWNTEAFF. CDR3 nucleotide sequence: TGCAGGACGGGGTGGAACACTGAAGCTTTCTTT.

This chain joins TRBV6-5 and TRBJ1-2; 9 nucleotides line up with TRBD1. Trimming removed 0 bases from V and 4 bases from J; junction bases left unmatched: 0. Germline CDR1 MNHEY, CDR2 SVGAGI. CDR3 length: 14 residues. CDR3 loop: CASSYSTGGYGYTF. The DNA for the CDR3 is TGTGCCAGCAGTTACTCGACAGGGGGCTATGGCTACACCTTC.